Detailed here is one T cell receptor beta chain. Antigen specificity is unknown. The method was immunoSEQ multiplex PCR; TCRdb's version includes in-frame clones alone and lacks a portion of them. The profile covers about 140,000 clones, with about 91% appearing a single time and around 5% taken by the ten largest. The sample belongs to a study of T cell responses to AZD1222 COVID-19 vaccine. Looking at the study overall: Analysis merged second doses at about 4 or about 12 weeks.

Findings and caveats of the study: Most donors were white British, females outnumbered males, and clonal diversity was possibly underestimated. It was only after the peak T cell response that any repertoires were sampled. Among AZD1222 vaccinees, only 5 to 7 were seropositive at baseline.

The CDR3 spans 18 residues. The germline gives CDR1 SQVTM, CDR2 ANQGSEA. V lost 8 bases and J 2 bases, leaving 31 bases between the germline ends. The TCR sequence derives from an adult in good health. Source: peripheral blood, taken on day 0 of AZD1222 vaccination. The chain has TRBV29-1 and TRBJ2-7; the D gene is possibly TRBD1 (6 bases). The CDR3 region has the DNA TGCAGCATCGGAACTCAGGGGTTGGTGGGAGCCGGGGCCTACGAGCAGTACTTC. Protein sequence: CSIGTQGLVGAGAYEQYF.